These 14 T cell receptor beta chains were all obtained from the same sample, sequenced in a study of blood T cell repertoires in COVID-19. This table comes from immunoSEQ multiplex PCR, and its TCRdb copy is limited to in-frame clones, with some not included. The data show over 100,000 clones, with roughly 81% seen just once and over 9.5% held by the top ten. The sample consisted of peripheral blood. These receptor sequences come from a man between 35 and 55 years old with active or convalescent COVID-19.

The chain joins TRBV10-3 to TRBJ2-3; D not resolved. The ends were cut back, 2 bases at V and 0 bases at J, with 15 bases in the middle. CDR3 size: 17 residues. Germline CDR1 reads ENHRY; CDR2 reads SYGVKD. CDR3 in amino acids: CAISEISGSTSTDTQYF. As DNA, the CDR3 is TGTGCCATCAGTGAGATTTCGGGTTCAACTAGCACAGATACGCAGTATTTT.

CDR3 in DNA: TGTGCCAGCTCACCACCGGGACAGGCGGAGGTAGAGACCCAGTACTTC. It yields the protein CASSPPGQAEVETQYF. The chain joins TRBV18 to TRBJ2-5, with 8 bases that match TRBD1. The germline V gene encodes CDR1 KGHSH and CDR2 LQKENI. The ends lost 0 bases at V and 4 bases at J; junction bases unmatched: 7. The CDR3 loop spans 16 amino acids.

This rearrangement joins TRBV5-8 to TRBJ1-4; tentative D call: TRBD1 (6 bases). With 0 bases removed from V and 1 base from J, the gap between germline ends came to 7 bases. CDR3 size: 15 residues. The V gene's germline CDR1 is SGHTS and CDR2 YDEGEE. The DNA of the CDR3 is TGTGCCAGCAGCTTGGTAGGGGGAACTAATGAAAAACTGTTTTTT. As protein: CASSLVGGTNEKLFF.

In DNA form, the CDR3 reads TGTGCCAGCAGCTATGGCCTGTCGGAGACCCAGTACTTC. Protein sequence: CASSYGLSETQYF. The chain uses TRBV11-1 and TRBJ2-5; the D is unclear. CDR3 size: 13 residues. Germline V gene lookup returns CDR1 SGHAT and CDR2 FQDESV (reference sequence). The ends were cut back, 4 bases at V and 5 bases at J, with 11 bases in the middle.

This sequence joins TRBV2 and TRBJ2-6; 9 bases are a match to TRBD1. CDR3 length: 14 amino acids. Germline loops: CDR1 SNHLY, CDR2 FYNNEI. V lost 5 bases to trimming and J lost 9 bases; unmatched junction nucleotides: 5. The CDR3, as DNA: TGTGCCAGCAGTACGGGACAGGGTAACAACGTCCTGACTTTC. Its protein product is CASSTGQGNNVLTF.

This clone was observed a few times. The CDR3 sequence is CASTSGHMNTEAFF. The DNA of the CDR3 is TGTGCCAGCACATCAGGGCATATGAACACTGAAGCTTTCTTT. The chain links TRBV9 to TRBJ1-1, with TRBD1 as a possible D gene (5 bases). From germline, CDR1 is SGDLS and CDR2 YYNGEE. The CDR3 totals 14 residues. V lost 6 bases and J lost 0, with 12 bases in between. Full variable domain (missing parts from reference TRBV9 and TRBJ1-1): DSGVTQTPKHLITATGQRVTLRCSPRSGDLSVYWYQQSLDQGLQFLIQYYNGEERAKGNILERFSAQQFPDLHSELNLSSLELGDSALYFCASTSGHMNTEAFFGQGTRLTVV.

The CDR3 nucleotides read TGTGCCAGCAGTTACACCCCGGACTGGCAAGAGACCCAGTACTTC. Residues: CASSYTPDWQETQYF. V gene TRBV6-2 or TRBV6-3 combines with J gene TRBJ2-5, with D possibly TRBD2 on 5 matching bases. V was clipped by 2 bases and J by 2 bases, with 12 bases between them. The CDR3 has 15 amino acids. Per germline, CDR1 MNHEY and CDR2 SVGEGT.

Here the CDR3 DNA reads TGTGCCAGCAGCCCCACTAGCGGGGGGTCGGCTAGCTCGGGGGGCCACGAGCAGTACTTC. It yields the protein CASSPTSGGSASSGGHEQYF. The rearrangement links TRBV9 to TRBJ2-7; 12 nucleotides agree with TRBD2. The CDR3 sequence is 20 residues long. Germline CDR1 is SGDLS and CDR2 is YYNGEE. J gave up 5 bases and V 4 bases, and 22 bases lay outside the gene matches.

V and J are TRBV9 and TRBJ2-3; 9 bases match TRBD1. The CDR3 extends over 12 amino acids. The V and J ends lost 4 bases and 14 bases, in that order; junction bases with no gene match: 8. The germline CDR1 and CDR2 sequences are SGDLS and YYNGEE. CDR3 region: CASSPQRDRVYF. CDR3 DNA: TGTGCCAGCAGCCCCCAGAGGGACAGGGTGTATTTT.

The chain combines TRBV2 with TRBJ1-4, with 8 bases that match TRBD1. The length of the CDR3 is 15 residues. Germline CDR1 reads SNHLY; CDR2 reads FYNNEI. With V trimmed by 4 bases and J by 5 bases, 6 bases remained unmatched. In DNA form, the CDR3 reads TGTGCCAGCAGTGGAGGACAGGGCCCCAATGAAAAACTGTTTTTT. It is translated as CASSGGQGPNEKLFF.

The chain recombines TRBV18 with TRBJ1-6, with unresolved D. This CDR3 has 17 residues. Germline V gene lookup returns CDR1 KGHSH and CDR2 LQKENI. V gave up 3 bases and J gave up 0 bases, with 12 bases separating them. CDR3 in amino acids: CASSPYPPSSYNSPLHF. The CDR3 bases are TGTGCCAGCTCACCGTACCCACCGAGCTCCTATAATTCACCCCTCCACTTT.

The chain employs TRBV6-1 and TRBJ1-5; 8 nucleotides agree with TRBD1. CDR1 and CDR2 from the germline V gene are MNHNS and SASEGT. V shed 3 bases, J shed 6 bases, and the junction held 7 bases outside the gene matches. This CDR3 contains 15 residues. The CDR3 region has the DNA TGTGCCAGCAGTGATGGGACAGGATTGAGTCAGCCCCAGCATTTT. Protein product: CASSDGTGLSQPQHF.

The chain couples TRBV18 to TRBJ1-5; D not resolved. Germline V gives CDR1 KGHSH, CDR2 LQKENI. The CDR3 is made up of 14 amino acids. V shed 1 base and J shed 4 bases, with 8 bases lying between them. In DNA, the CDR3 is TGTGCCAGCTCACCACTGGCCCCGAATCAGCCCCAGCATTTT. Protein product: CASSPLAPNQPQHF. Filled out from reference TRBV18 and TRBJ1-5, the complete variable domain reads NAGVMQNPRHLVRRRGQEARLRCSPMKGHSHVYWYRQLPEEGLKFMVYLQKENIIDESGMPKERFSAEFPKEGPSILRIQQVVRGDSAAYFCASSPLAPNQPQHFGDGTRLSIL.

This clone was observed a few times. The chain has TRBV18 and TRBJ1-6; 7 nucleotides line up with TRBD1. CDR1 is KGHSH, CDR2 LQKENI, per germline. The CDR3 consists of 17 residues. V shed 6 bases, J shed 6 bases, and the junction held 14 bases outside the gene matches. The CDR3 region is CASSPQGKGAGNSPLHF. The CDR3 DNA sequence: TGTGCCAGCTCCCCCCAGGGCAAGGGGGCCGGTAATTCACCCCTCCACTTT.